The sample holds a few counts of the clone carrying this TCR beta chain. For the second PCR, which ran for about 6 to 12 cycles, a sample-barcoded 5' primer and a J-beta primer mix were used. TCRdb redid the calling of the 5' RACE reads with MiXCR, one entry per CDR3 protein. The sample has 1 million or so distinct CDR3 sequences, approximately 25% seen once; the top ten hold around 0.75%. These data are taken from a study of blood T cells in healthy people across ages. Study background: Template switching recovered approximately one barcoded beta molecule for every two T cells.

This CDR3 contains 12 residues. Caucasian individuals from Russia who were healthy and aged roughly 6 to 100 acted as donors. Total RNA amounts of at least 6 micrograms were extracted per sample. This sample was shared with a second study, whose subject was T cells of mothers and their children. Turning to that study: The study found slightly higher but non-significant overlap in related versus unrelated mother-child pairs.

This receptor was taken from a girl aged 2-10 years in good health. The sequenced material came from blood. V and J are TRBV12-3 or TRBV12-4 and TRBJ2-7; 7 nucleotides agree with TRBD1. The J call may be wrong; the DNA end is better matched by TRBJ2-1. CDR3: CASSDGTVEQFF. As DNA, the CDR3 is TGTGCCAGCAGTGATGGGACAGTGGAGCAGTTCTTC.